The clone carrying this TCR beta chain was counted between two and nine times. The sample belongs to a study of response to subunit inactivated influenza vaccine. The CDR3 runs to 15 residues. Trimming pared 3 bases from V and 9 bases from J, leaving 18 bases between. The germline V gene has CDR1 SGHDN and CDR2 FVKESK. TCRdb re-derived calls from the RT-PCR reads in MiXCR, one entry per CDR3 protein. The table has about 540,000 distinct CDR3 sequences, under 30% seen once; the top ten hold around 2.8%. The sample was also linked to a second study, of T cells expressing NK-cell markers. This second report adds: Generation of TCR beta cDNA was performed by 5'RACE template switching incorporating UMIs. Sorted CD3+CD56+NKG2C+, CD3+CD56+NKG2C- and CD3+CD56-NKG2C+ T cells supplied TCR beta repertoires. Sorting was limited to alpha-beta TCR-expressing T cells with an anti-gamma-delta TCR antibody in several experiments. Each of several donors carried dominant NKG2C+ clonotypes accounting for about 1.0-7.5% of CD8+ T cells.

The material sequenced was CD4+ T cells sorted from PBMCs, taken 11 to 12 days after vaccination. The chain has TRBV14 and TRBJ2-1, with a weak D call TRBD2 (6 bases). The TCR comes from a man aged 50-60 years who received an inactivated influenza vaccine. CDR3: CASSQKLTSIGEQFF. The CDR3 region has the DNA TGTGCCAGCAGCCAGAAACTTACTAGCATCGGTGAGCAGTTCTTC.